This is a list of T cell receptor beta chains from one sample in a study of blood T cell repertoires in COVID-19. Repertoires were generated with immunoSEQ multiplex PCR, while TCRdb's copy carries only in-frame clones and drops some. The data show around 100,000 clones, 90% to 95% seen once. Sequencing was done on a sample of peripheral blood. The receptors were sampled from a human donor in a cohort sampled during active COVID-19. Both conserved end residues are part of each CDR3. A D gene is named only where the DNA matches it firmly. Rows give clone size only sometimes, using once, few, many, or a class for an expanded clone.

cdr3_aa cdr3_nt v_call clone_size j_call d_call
CASSPPEKREAPYNEQFF TGTGCCAGCAGCCCCCCGGAAAAGCGGGAGGCCCCCTACAATGAGCAGTTCTTC TRBV7-2 NA TRBJ2-1 TRBD2
CATSIRGSADTQYF TGTGCCACCAGCATTCGCGGGAGCGCAGATACGCAGTATTTT TRBV15 NA TRBJ2-3 TRBD2
CASSIRGGPQETQYF TGTGCCAGTAGTATACGAGGGGGCCCTCAAGAGACCCAGTACTTC TRBV19 NA TRBJ2-5 TRBD1
CASSLAAGWNQPQHF TGTGCCAGCAGCCTAGCGGCAGGGTGGAATCAGCCCCAGCATTTT TRBV28 NA TRBJ1-5 NA
CASSSHRNSYGYTF TGTGCCAGCAGTTCGCACAGGAATTCCTATGGCTACACCTTC TRBV6-6 NA TRBJ1-2 NA
CASSTGLGTEAFF TGTGCCAGTAGTACCGGTCTCGGCACTGAAGCTTTCTTT TRBV19 NA TRBJ1-1 NA
CASSFDRGTEAFF TGCGCCAGCAGCTTTGACAGGGGCACTGAAGCTTTCTTT TRBV5-1 NA TRBJ1-1 TRBD1
CASSLGFVYEQYF TGTGCCAGCAGCTTAGGTTTCGTCTACGAGCAGTACTTC TRBV11-2 NA TRBJ2-7 NA
CASSPDGSEAFF TGTGCCAGCAGCCCGGACGGGAGTGAAGCTTTCTTT TRBV3-1/TRBV3-2 NA TRBJ1-1 NA
CASSYRTHNYGYTF TGTGCCAGCAGTTACCGGACACACAACTATGGCTACACCTTC TRBV6-6 NA TRBJ1-2 NA
CASSTHSGVDEQFF TGTGCCAGCAGCACACACTCAGGGGTGGATGAGCAGTTCTTC TRBV9 once TRBJ2-1 NA
CASSSGQYKQFF TGTGCCAGCAGCTCGGGACAGTACAAGCAGTTCTTC TRBV7-6 NA TRBJ2-1 TRBD1
CASSSLITGRSYRNTIYF TGTGCCAGCAGCTCACTGATAACAGGGAGATCCTATAGAAACACCATATATTTT TRBV7-9 NA TRBJ1-3 NA
CASSVAGAGQQYF TGTGCCAGCAGCGTAGCTGGGGCAGGGCAGCAGTACTTC TRBV9 NA TRBJ2-7 NA
CASSPGLADYEQYF TGTGCCAGCAGCCCGGGACTAGCGGATTACGAGCAGTACTTC TRBV28 NA TRBJ2-7 TRBD2
CASSPSYLQGLSGANVLTF TGCGCCAGCAGCCCCTCCTACCTACAGGGCCTCTCTGGGGCCAACGTCCTGACTTTC TRBV4-3 once TRBJ2-6 NA
CASSLVAGVNTGELFF TGTGCCAGCAGCTTAGTAGCGGGGGTGAACACCGGGGAGCTGTTTTTT TRBV7-6 NA TRBJ2-2 TRBD2